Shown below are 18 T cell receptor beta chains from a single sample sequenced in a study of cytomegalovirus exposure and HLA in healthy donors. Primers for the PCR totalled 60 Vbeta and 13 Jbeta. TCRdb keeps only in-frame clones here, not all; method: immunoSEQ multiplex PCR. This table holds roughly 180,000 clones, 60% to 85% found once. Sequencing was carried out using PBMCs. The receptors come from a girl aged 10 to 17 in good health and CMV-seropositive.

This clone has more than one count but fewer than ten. This CDR3 reads CASSLVNNYGVSYNEQFF. CDR3 nucleotide sequence: TGTGCCAGCAGCTTAGTTAATAACTACGGGGTGTCCTACAATGAGCAGTTCTTC. The V call is TRBV7-2, the J call TRBJ2-1; possibly TRBD2 for D (5 bases). Trimming shortened V by 1 base and J by 1 base, and 17 bases separated the two germline ends. The CDR3 covers 18 residues. Germline V gives CDR1 SGHTA, CDR2 FQGNSA.

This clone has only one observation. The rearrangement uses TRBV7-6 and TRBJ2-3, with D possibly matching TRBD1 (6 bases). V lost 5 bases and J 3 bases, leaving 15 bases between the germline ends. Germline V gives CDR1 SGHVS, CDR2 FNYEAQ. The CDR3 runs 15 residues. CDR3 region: CASSTRQAQTDTQYF. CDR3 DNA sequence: TGTGCCAGCAGCACCCGACAGGCCCAGACAGATACGCAGTATTTT.

The CDR3 region is CASTSRVVADTQYF. CDR3 DNA sequence: TGTGCCAGTACCTCGCGGGTAGTAGCAGATACGCAGTATTTT. The chain has TRBV19 and TRBJ2-3; a possible D gene is TRBD2 (5 bases). CDR3 length equals 14 residues. The V and J ends lost 7 bases and 4 bases respectively, with 15 bases between them. Germline V gene lookup returns CDR1 LNHDA and CDR2 SQIVND (reference sequence). The full variable domain, with the rest looked up from reference TRBV19 and TRBJ2-3, is DGGITQSPKYLFRKEGQNVTLSCEQNLNHDAMYWYRQDPGQGLRLIYYSQIVNDFQKGDIAEGYSVSREKKESFPLTVTSAQKNPTAFYLCASTSRVVADTQYFGPGTRLTVL.

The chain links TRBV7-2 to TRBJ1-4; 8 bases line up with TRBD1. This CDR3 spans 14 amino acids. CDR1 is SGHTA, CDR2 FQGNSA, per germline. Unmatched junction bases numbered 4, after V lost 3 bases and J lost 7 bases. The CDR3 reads CASSFQGAGEKLFF. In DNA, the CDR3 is TGTGCCAGCAGCTTTCAGGGGGCCGGTGAAAAACTGTTTTTT. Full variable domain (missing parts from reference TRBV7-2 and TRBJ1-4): GAGVSQSPSNKVTEKGKDVELRCDPISGHTALYWYRQSLGQGLEFLIYFQGNSAPDKSGLPSDRFSAERTGGSVSTLTIQRTQQEDSAVYLCASSFQGAGEKLFFGSGTQLSVL.

The CDR3 loop is CASSYVQGPGEQYF. CDR3 nucleotide sequence: TGTGCCAGCAGTTATGTCCAGGGGCCTGGCGAGCAGTACTTC. The gene calls are TRBV28 and TRBJ2-7, with D possibly being TRBD1 (6 bases). Between the trimmed V and J ends, which lost 4 bases and 6 bases, there was a span of 16 bases. CDR1 is MDHEN, CDR2 SYDVKM, per germline. The length of the CDR3 is 14 residues.

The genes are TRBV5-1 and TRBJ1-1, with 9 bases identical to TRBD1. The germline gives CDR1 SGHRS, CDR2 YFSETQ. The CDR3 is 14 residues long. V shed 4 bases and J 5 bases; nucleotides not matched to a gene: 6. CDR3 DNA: TGCGCCAGCAGCCAGGGACAGGGAAAGACTGAAGCTTTCTTT. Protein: CASSQGQGKTEAFF.

The CDR3, as DNA: TGTGCCAGCAGTGCGGACAGGGGTGGAATGGAGACCCAGTACTTC. This sequence encodes CASSADRGGMETQYF. This chain joins TRBV9 and TRBJ2-5, with TRBD1 matching 9 bases. CDR3 size: 15 residues. Germline lookup yields CDR1 SGDLS and CDR2 YYNGEE. V was pared by 5 bases and J by 5 bases, with 10 bases of the junction left unmatched.

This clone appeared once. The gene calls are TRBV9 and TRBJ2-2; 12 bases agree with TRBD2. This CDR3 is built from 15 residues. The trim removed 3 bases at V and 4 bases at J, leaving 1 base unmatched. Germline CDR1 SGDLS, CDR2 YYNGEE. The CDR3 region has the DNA TGTGCCAGCAGCGGACTAGCGGGGGTCACCGGGGAGCTGTTTTTT. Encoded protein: CASSGLAGVTGELFF.

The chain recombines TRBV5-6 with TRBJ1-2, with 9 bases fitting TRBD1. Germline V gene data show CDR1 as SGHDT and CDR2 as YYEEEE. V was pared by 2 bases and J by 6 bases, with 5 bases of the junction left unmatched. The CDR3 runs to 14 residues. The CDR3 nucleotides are TGTGCCAGCAGCTTATACAGGGGGCTAGATGGCTACACCTTC. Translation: CASSLYRGLDGYTF.

The CDR3 reads CASGFDRNTEAFF. CDR3 in DNA: TGTGCTAGTGGTTTCGACAGAAACACTGAAGCTTTCTTT. The rearrangement joins TRBV12-5 to TRBJ1-1; D is perhaps TRBD1 (5 bases). CDR3 size: 13 residues. Germline lookup yields CDR1 LGHNT and CDR2 FRNRAP. V was cut by 3 bases and J by 2 bases, with 7 bases left in between.

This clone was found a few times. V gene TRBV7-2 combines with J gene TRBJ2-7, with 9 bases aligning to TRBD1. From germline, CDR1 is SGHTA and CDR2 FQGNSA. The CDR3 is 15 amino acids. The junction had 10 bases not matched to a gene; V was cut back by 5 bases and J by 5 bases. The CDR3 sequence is CASSGGTGKLDEQYF. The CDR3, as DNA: TGTGCCAGCAGCGGGGGGACAGGGAAGTTGGACGAGCAGTACTTC.

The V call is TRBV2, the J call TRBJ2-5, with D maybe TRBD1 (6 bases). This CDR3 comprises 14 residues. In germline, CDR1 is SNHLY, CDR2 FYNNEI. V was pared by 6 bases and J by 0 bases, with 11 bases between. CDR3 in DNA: TGTGCCAGCAGGGCGACAGGAAACCAAGAGACCCAGTACTTC. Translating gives CASRATGNQETQYF.

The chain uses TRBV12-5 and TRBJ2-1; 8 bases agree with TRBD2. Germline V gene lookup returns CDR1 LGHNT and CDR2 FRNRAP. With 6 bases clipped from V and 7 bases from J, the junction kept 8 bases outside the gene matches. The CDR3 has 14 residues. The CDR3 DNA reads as TGTGCTAGTGGCGGGGGGGTAGGAGGTAATGAGCAGTTCTTC. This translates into CASGGGVGGNEQFF.

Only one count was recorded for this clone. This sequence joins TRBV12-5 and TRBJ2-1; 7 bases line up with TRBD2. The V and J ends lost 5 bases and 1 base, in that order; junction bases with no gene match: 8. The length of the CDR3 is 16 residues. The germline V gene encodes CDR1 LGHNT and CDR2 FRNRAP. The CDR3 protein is CASGLRDYESYNEQFF. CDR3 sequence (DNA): TGTGCTAGTGGTCTGAGGGACTATGAATCCTACAATGAGCAGTTCTTC. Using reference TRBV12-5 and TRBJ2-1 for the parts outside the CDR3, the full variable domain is DARVTQTPRHKVTEMGQEVTMRCQPILGHNTVFWYRQTMMQGLELLAYFRNRAPLDDSGMPKDRFSAEMPDATLATLKIQPSEPRDSAVYFCASGLRDYESYNEQFFGPGTRLTVL.

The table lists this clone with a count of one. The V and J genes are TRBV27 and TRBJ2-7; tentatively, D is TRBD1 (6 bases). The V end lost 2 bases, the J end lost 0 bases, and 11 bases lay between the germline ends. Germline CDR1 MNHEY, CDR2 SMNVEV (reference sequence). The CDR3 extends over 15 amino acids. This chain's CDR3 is CASSLLGAVSYEQYF. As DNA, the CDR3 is TGTGCCAGCAGTTTACTGGGGGCTGTCTCCTACGAGCAGTACTTC.

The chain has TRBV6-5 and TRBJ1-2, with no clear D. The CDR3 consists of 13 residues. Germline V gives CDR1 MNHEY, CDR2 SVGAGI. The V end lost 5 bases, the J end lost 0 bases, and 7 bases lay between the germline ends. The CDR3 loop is CASSIRANYGYTF. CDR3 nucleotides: TGTGCCAGCAGTATACGAGCTAACTATGGCTACACCTTC.

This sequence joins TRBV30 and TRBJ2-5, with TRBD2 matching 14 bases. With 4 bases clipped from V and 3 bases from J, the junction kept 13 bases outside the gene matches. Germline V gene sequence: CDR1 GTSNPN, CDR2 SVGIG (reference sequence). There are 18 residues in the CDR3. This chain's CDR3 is CAWTRLAGGHNQKETQYF. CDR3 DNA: TGTGCCTGGACTAGACTAGCGGGGGGGCATAACCAAAAAGAGACCCAGTACTTC.

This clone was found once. As DNA, the CDR3 is TGTGCCATCAGTGAGAGCGGTCCAAAGGGAAACATTCAGTACTTC. This translates into CAISESGPKGNIQYF. The rearrangement links TRBV10-3 to TRBJ2-4, with a weak D call TRBD2 (5 bases). V was cut by 2 bases and J by 6 bases, with 14 bases left in between. Germline CDR1 reads ENHRY; CDR2 reads SYGVKD. There are 15 residues in the CDR3.